A selection of T cell receptor beta chains follows, all from one sample in a study of shared clonotypes between healthy human individuals. Measured with immunoSEQ multiplex PCR; TCRdb has only the in-frame clones, and not every one. The sample includes under 150,000 clones, 65% to 75% seen only once; the top ten take roughly 25%. The sample was memory CD8+ T cells sorted from blood. These TCRs come from a woman aged 25 to 39 in good health. The CDR3 runs from the conserved cysteine through the conserved F or W. Each record gives: D gene, J gene, V gene, clone size, CDR3 protein, CDR3 DNA. D genes are given only for firm matches. A row's size may be missing; if present it is once, few, many or a size class.

>TRBD2|TRBJ2-7|TRBV6-5|NA
CASSQLAGTYEQYF
TGTGCCAGCAGTCAACTAGCGGGGACCTACGAGCAGTACTTC
>TRBD1|TRBJ1-1|TRBV10-3|NA
CAIGVQGSDTEAFF
TGTGCCATCGGGGTACAGGGGTCCGACACTGAAGCTTTCTTT
>TRBD2|TRBJ2-3|TRBV29-1|few
CSVEEGAGGYTDTQYF
TGCAGCGTTGAAGAAGGCGCGGGAGGTTATACAGATACGCAGTATTTT
>NA|TRBJ2-5|TRBV5-1|NA
CASSPPLTDIWETQYF
TGCGCCAGCAGCCCGCCCTTGACAGATATTTGGGAGACCCAGTACTTC
>NA|TRBJ2-7|TRBV6-1|NA
CASSDDRGQFGWSYEQYF
TGTGCCAGCAGTGACGACCGAGGACAGTTTGGGTGGAGCTACGAGCAGTACTTC
>NA|TRBJ2-1|TRBV28|NA
CASSPRRFFNEQFF
TGTGCCAGCAGCCCCAGACGCTTCTTCAATGAGCAGTTCTTC
>NA|TRBJ1-1|TRBV7-8|NA
CASSPRLTPNTEAFF
TGTGCCAGCAGCCCTCGACTTACACCGAACACTGAAGCTTTCTTT
>NA|TRBJ2-2|TRBV19|NA
CASSIEHRGAVF
TGTGCCAGTAGTATAGAACACCGGGGAGCTGTTTTT
>TRBD2|TRBJ2-7|TRBV28|NA
CASSLTSGRGKQYF
TGTGCCAGCAGTTTGACTAGCGGTAGGGGGAAGCAGTACTTC
>TRBD1|TRBJ2-2|TRBV6-4|many
CASSDSGQGNTGELFF
TGTGCCAGCAGTGACTCTGGACAGGGGAACACCGGGGAGCTGTTTTTT
>NA|TRBJ2-1|TRBV4-1|many
CASSQEVSGSYNEQFF
TGTGCCAGCAGCCAAGAAGTATCAGGGTCCTACAATGAGCAGTTCTTC
>NA|TRBJ2-7|TRBV11-1|NA
CASSSWTLGRPGYEQYF
TGTGCCAGCAGCTCCTGGACACTCGGCCGACCGGGCTACGAGCAGTACTTC
>TRBD1|TRBJ1-3|TRBV7-9|NA
CASSLGQERNTIYF
TGTGCCAGCAGCCTGGGACAGGAAAGAAACACCATATATTTT
>TRBD1|TRBJ1-1|TRBV15|NA
CATSRDRGRSTEAFF
TGTGCCACCAGCAGGGACAGGGGACGTAGCACTGAAGCTTTCTTT
>TRBD1|TRBJ1-6|TRBV5-1|NA
CASSLRQGDSPLHF
TGCGCCAGCAGCTTGCGACAGGGTGACTCACCCCTCCACTTT
>TRBD2|TRBJ2-7|TRBV28|NA
CASSASSSGRSLCEQYF
TGTGCCAGCAGTGCAAGCTCATCCGGGAGGTCCCTGTGTGAGCAGTACTTC
>NA|TRBJ2-1|TRBV29-1|NA
CSVDGGSSYNEQFF
TGCAGCGTTGATGGGGGGAGCTCCTACAATGAGCAGTTCTTC
>TRBD1|TRBJ2-1|TRBV7-6|NA
CASSFRDRPSYNEQFF
TGTGCCAGCAGCTTCCGGGACAGACCGTCCTACAATGAGCAGTTCTTC
>NA|TRBJ2-5|TRBV25-1|NA
CASSEGSTHQETQYF
TGTGCCAGCAGTGAGGGATCCACACATCAAGAGACCCAGTACTTC
>NA|TRBJ1-5|TRBV19|NA
CASSIWADYTGTQPQHF
TGTGCCAGTAGTATATGGGCTGATTACACAGGGACTCAGCCCCAGCATTTT
>NA|TRBJ1-3|TRBV6-4|NA
CANRLTGHSSGNTIYF
TGTGCCAACAGGCTGACAGGCCATTCCTCTGGAAACACCATATATTTT
>TRBD2|TRBJ2-7|TRBV5-1|NA
CASSWTSGTYEQYF
TGCGCCAGCAGCTGGACTAGCGGGACTTACGAGCAGTACTTC
>TRBD2|TRBJ2-7|TRBV25-1|few
CASTGSRGGGGEQYF
TGTGCCAGCACCGGAAGTCGCGGGGGTGGGGGCGAGCAGTACTTC
>TRBD2|TRBJ2-1|TRBV19|few
CASSITSGVYNEQFF
TGTGCCAGTAGTATAACTAGCGGGGTTTACAATGAGCAGTTCTTC
>TRBD1|TRBJ1-2|TRBV7-2|many
CASSVGQGGYGYTF
TGTGCCAGCAGCGTCGGACAGGGAGGCTATGGCTACACCTTC
>TRBD2|TRBJ2-2|TRBV19|NA
CARNRRDYSNTGELFF
TGTGCCAGGAACAGACGGGACTACTCGAACACCGGGGAGCTGTTTTTT
>TRBD1|TRBJ2-7|TRBV28|once
CASNRGQDKYF
TGTGCCAGCAACCGGGGACAGGACAAGTACTTC
>NA|TRBJ2-5|TRBV28|NA
CASGPPRAQETQYF
TGTGCCAGCGGCCCGCCCCGGGCCCAAGAGACCCAGTACTTC
>NA|TRBJ1-1|TRBV19|NA
CASRRGGEGTDTEAFF
TGTGCCAGTCGCCGGGGAGGGGAGGGAACCGACACTGAAGCTTTCTTT
>NA|TRBJ2-1|TRBV29-1|NA
CSVSGVRFDNEQFF
TGCAGCGTTTCCGGGGTTCGTTTTGACAATGAGCAGTTCTTC
>NA|TRBJ2-7|TRBV14|many
CASSQEPDRYEQYF
TGTGCCAGCAGCCAAGAGCCTGACAGATACGAGCAGTACTTC
>NA|TRBJ2-7|TRBV29-1|few
CSVGGGYEQYF
TGCAGCGTTGGAGGGGGCTACGAGCAGTACTTC
>TRBD2|TRBJ2-1|TRBV25-1|few
CASTREAGPYNEQFF
TGTGCCAGCACGAGGGAAGCGGGACCCTACAATGAGCAGTTCTTC
>NA|TRBJ2-2|TRBV4-2|NA
CASSLRGGETGELFF
TGTGCCAGCAGCCTCAGGGGTGGGGAAACCGGGGAGCTGTTTTTT